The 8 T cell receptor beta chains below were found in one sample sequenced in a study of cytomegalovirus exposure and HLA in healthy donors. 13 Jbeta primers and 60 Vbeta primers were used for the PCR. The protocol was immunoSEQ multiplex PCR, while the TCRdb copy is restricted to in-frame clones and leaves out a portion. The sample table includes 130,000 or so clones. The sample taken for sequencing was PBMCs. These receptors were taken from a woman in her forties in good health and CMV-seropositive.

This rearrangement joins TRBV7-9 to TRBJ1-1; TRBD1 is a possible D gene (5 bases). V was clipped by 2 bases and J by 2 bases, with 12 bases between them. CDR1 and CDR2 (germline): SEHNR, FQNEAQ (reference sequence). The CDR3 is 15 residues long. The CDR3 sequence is CASSLMGGDNTEAFF. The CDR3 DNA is TGTGCCAGCAGCTTAATGGGAGGGGACAACACTGAAGCTTTCTTT.

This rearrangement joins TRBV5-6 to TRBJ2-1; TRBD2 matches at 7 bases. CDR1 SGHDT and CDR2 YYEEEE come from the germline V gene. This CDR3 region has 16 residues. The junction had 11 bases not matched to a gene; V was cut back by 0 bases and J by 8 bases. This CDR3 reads CASSLGSGMGGYEQFF. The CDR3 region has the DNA TGTGCCAGCAGCTTGGGGAGCGGGATGGGAGGCTATGAGCAGTTCTTC.

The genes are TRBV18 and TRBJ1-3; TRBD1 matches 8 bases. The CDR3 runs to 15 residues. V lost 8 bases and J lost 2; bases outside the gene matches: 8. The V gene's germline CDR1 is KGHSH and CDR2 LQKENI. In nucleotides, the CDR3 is TGTGCCAGCAGAAAGGAGACAGGGGCTGGAAACACCATATATTTT. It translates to CASRKETGAGNTIYF. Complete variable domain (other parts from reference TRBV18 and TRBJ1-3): NAGVMQNPRHLVRRRGQEARLRCSPMKGHSHVYWYRQLPEEGLKFMVYLQKENIIDESGMPKERFSAEFPKEGPSILRIQQVVRGDSAAYFCASRKETGAGNTIYFGEGSWLTVV.

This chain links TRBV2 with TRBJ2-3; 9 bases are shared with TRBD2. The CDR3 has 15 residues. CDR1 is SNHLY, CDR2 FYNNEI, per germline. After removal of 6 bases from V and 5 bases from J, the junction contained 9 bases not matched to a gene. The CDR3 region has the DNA TGTGCCAGCAGGCCCGGGACTAGCTTAGGAGATACGCAGTATTTT. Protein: CASRPGTSLGDTQYF.

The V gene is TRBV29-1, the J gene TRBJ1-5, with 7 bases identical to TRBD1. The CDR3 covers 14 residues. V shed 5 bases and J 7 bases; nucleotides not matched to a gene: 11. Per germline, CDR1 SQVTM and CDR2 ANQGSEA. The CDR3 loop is CSVQLTGVGQPQHF. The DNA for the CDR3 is TGCAGCGTTCAACTTACAGGGGTCGGGCAGCCCCAGCATTTT.

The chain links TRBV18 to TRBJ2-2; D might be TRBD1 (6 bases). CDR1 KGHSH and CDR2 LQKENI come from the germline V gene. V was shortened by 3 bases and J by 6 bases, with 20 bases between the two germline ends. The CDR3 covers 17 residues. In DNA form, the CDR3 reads TGTGCCAGCTCACCGGAGATACAGGGCATAAGGGCCGGGGAGCTGTTTTTT. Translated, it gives CASSPEIQGIRAGELFF.

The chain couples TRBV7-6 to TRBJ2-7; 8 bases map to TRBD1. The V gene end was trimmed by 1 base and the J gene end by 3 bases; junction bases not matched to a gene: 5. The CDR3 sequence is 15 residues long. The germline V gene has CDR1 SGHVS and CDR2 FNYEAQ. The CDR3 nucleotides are TGTGCCAGCAGCTTAGGTTCAGGGGGCTTCTACGAGCAGTACTTC. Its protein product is CASSLGSGGFYEQYF.

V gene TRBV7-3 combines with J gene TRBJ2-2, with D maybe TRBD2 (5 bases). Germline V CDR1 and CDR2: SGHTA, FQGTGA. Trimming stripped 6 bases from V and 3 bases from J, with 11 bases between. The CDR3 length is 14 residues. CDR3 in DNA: TGTGCCAGCAGATCAGACTATTACACCGGGGAGCTGTTTTTT. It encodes CASRSDYYTGELFF.